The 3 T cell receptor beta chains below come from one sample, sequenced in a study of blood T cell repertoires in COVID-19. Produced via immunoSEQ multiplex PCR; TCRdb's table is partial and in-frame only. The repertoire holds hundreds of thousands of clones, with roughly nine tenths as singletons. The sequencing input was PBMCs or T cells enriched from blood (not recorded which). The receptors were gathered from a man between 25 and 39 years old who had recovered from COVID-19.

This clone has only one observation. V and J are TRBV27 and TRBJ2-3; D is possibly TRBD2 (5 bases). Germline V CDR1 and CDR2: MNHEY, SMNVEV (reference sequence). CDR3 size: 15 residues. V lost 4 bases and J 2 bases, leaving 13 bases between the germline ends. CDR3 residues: CASSSQRGITDTQYF. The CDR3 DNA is TGTGCCAGCAGTTCCCAAAGAGGGATCACAGATACGCAGTATTTT.

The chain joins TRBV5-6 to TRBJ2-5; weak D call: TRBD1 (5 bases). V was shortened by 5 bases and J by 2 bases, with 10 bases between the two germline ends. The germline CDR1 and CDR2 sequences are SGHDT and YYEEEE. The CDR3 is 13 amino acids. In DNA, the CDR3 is TGTGCCAGCAGTCAAGACAGACAAGAGACCCAGTACTTC. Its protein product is CASSQDRQETQYF.

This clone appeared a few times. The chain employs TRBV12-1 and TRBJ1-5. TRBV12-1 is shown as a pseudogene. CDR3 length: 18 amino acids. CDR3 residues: CASSFEVGSGRDNQPQHF. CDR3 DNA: TGTGCCAGCAGCTTTGAAGTCGGTAGCGGCAGGGACAATCAGCCCCAGCATTTT.